This T cell receptor beta chain was documented in a study of spatial heterogeneity in lung cancer. Study findings and constraints: One measure, the expanded intratumoral alpha and beta TCR count, tracked tumor mutation counts.

TCRdb reanalysed the 5' RACE reads using MiXCR and keeps one entry per CDR3 protein. This table holds fewer than 8,500 distinct CDR3 sequences, approximately 8.2% found once. The time point here: sample taken at primary tumor resection. The approximately 67 donors had untreated early-stage non-small cell lung cancer. Sequencing was performed on whole RNA extracted from tumor and nontumor lung tissue, or from frozen PBMC, and the material was left unsorted. With V trimmed by 2 bases and J by 2 bases, 4 bases remained unmatched. This CDR3 has 15 residues. The V gene's germline CDR1 is MNHEY and CDR2 SVGAGI. This clonotype is medium-sized. Its specificity is unknown. This beta chain turned up in a library designed for alpha chains; as an off-target read, its abundance says little.

The sequence was collected from a male donor with early-stage non-small cell lung cancer. Material: lung tumor tissue, obtained at surgery. The rearrangement joins TRBV6-5 to TRBJ2-7; TRBD2 aligns across 9 bases. DNA of the CDR3: TGTGCCAGCAGTTACGGAGCGGGAGGCACCTACGAGCAGTACTTC. Translation: CASSYGAGGTYEQYF.